One sample yielded the 10 T cell receptor beta chains listed below, sequenced in a study of blood T cell repertoires in COVID-19. Assay used: immunoSEQ multiplex PCR; TCRdb lists only in-frame clones, some missing. Of some 230,000 clones in the sample, just over 85% were seen once. Sequenced: peripheral blood. All receptors derive from a man aged 25 to 40 who had recovered from COVID-19.

The chain uses TRBV15 and TRBJ2-1; tentatively, D is TRBD1 (6 bases). CDR1 LNHNV and CDR2 YYDKDF come from the germline V gene (reference sequence). The V end was cut by 0 bases, the J end by 5 bases, with 11 bases between. The CDR3 has 15 amino acids. The CDR3 DNA is TGTGCCACCAGCAGAGATAGGGGGACACACAATGAGCAGTTCTTC. Residues: CATSRDRGTHNEQFF.

V and J are TRBV20-1 and TRBJ1-1, with D hard to call. The germline gives CDR1 DFQATT, CDR2 SNEGSKA (reference sequence). V was pared by 3 bases and J by 3 bases, with 14 bases between. The CDR3 is 14 amino acids. The CDR3 sequence: CSASRSPAHTEAFF. The CDR3 DNA reads TGCAGTGCTAGTCGTTCGCCAGCGCACACTGAAGCTTTCTTT.

This chain connects TRBV4-2 to TRBJ2-7, with 8 bases fitting TRBD2. Per the germline V gene, CDR1 is LGHNA and CDR2 is YNFKEQ. The CDR3 consists of 15 residues. V lost 7 bases and J lost 5; bases outside the gene matches: 13. CDR3 DNA: TGTGCCAGCACCTACAGCGGGGGCCCTAGGAACGAGCAGTACTTC. Protein: CASTYSGGPRNEQYF.

This rearrangement joins TRBV11-2 to TRBJ2-3, with 9 bases aligning to TRBD1. The CDR3 is 15 amino acids. J lost 4 bases, V lost 6 bases, and 8 bases had no gene match. Germline values: CDR1 SGHAT, CDR2 FQNNGV. CDR3 sequence (DNA): TGTGCCAGCAGGGATCGACAGGGGGGCTCAGATACGCAGTATTTT. Translated: CASRDRQGGSDTQYF.

The rearrangement links TRBV29-1 to TRBJ2-7; 7 bases are shared with TRBD1. The CDR3 spans 12 residues. In germline, CDR1 is SQVTM, CDR2 ANQGSEA. With 8 bases clipped from V and 3 bases from J, the junction kept 7 bases outside the gene matches. CDR3 sequence (DNA): TGCAGCTTTAACCGGGACAGCTACGAGCAGTACTTC. Translating it yields CSFNRDSYEQYF.

This chain connects TRBV7-9 to TRBJ1-6; a weak D match, TRBD1 (6 bases). CDR3 size: 12 residues. The germline CDR1 and CDR2 sequences are SEHNR and FQNEAQ (reference sequence). Trimming cost V 5 bases and J 11 bases, with 10 bases left between them. The CDR3 loop is CASSEDRTPLHF. The DNA of the CDR3 is TGTGCCAGCAGCGAAGACAGGACACCCCTCCACTTT.

The rearrangement links TRBV5-4 to TRBJ2-4, with 7 nucleotides matching TRBD2. CDR1 and CDR2 (germline): SGHNT, YYREEE (reference sequence). With V trimmed by 0 bases and J by 8 bases, 5 bases remained unmatched. This CDR3 comprises 14 residues. The CDR3 region is CASSLGEGLDIQYF. As DNA, the CDR3 is TGTGCCAGCAGCTTGGGGGAGGGATTGGACATTCAGTACTTC.

The chain carries TRBV4-3 and TRBJ2-1; 8 bases line up with TRBD2. Trimming removed 4 bases from V and 6 bases from J; junction bases left unmatched: 11. Germline V lookup: CDR1 LGHNA, CDR2 YSLEER. The CDR3 covers 16 residues. The CDR3 DNA reads as TGCGCCAGCAGCCTCGGGAGGGTTCTCCCTCGCAATGAGCAGTTCTTC. Amino acids: CASSLGRVLPRNEQFF.

The rearrangement joins TRBV10-1 to TRBJ1-1; D gene unclear. Trimming stripped 5 bases from V and 1 base from J, with 8 bases between. Per the germline V gene, CDR1 is WNHNN and CDR2 is SYGVQD (reference sequence). The CDR3 has 13 residues. This chain's CDR3 is CASSLLSNTEAFF. CDR3 in DNA: TGCGCCAGCAGTTTGTTATCGAACACTGAAGCTTTCTTT.

The gene calls are TRBV5-1 and TRBJ2-3, with D tentatively TRBD2 (7 bases). V lost 2 bases and J 6 bases, leaving 10 bases between the germline ends. CDR1 SGHRS and CDR2 YFSETQ come from the germline V gene. The CDR3 extends over 13 amino acids. Here the CDR3 DNA reads TGCGCCAGCAGCTTTGGGGGGGCTGATACGCAGTATTTT. This codes for CASSFGGADTQYF.